The T cell receptor beta chain described here comes from a study of HIV-infected patients and healthy controls. Study-wide findings and caveats: HIV-infected patients shared fewer CDR3 sequences between individuals than healthy controls. HIV-associated CDR3 frequencies dropped significantly during therapy; CMV-associated ones, mostly rising, changed nonsignificantly.

This clonotype was detected many times. Its target is unknown. Germline loops: CDR1 SQVTM, CDR2 ANQGSEA. With 0 bases removed from V and 0 bases from J, the gap between germline ends came to 23 bases. This CDR3 contains 19 residues. Reverse transcription used about 500 ng RNA and constant-region primers for alpha and beta. Alpha and beta chain libraries were made separately by chain-specific third strand synthesis with multiplexing indices. After a brief PCR adding P5, P7 and a second index, 23 amplification cycles followed. TCRdb recomputed calls from the 5' RACE reads with MiXCR, one row per CDR3 protein. The sample lists about 15,000 distinct CDR3 sequences; around 5.5% were seen once. All unsorted peripheral T cells were captured because whole blood was used without fractionation.

Sequenced sample: blood. The rearrangement joins TRBV29-1 to TRBJ1-2; D is unresolved. This clonotype was sampled from an adult in good health. CDR3 in DNA: TGCAGCGTTGAAGATTGGAACCACGGTACAGACGAAGCTAACTATGGCTACACCTTC. Translation gives CSVEDWNHGTDEANYGYTF.